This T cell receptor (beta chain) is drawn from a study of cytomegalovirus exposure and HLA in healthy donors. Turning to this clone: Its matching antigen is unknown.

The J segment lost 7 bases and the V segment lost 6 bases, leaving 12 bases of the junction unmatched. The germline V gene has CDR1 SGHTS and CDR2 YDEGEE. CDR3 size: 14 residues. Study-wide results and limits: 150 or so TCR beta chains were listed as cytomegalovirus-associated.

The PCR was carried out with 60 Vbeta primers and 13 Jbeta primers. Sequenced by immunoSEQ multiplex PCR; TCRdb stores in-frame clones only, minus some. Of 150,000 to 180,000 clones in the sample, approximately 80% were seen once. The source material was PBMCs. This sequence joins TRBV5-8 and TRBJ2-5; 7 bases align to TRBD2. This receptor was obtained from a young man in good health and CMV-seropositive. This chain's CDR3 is CASTDRVGGGTQYF. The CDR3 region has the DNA TGTGCCAGCACGGATCGCGTCGGCGGGGGGACCCAGTACTTC. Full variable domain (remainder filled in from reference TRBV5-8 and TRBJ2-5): EAGVTQSPTHLIKTRGQQATLRCSPISGHTSVYWYQQALGLGLQFLLWYDEGEERNRGNFPPRFSGRQFPNYSSELNVNALELEDSALYLCASTDRVGGGTQYFGPGTRLLVL.